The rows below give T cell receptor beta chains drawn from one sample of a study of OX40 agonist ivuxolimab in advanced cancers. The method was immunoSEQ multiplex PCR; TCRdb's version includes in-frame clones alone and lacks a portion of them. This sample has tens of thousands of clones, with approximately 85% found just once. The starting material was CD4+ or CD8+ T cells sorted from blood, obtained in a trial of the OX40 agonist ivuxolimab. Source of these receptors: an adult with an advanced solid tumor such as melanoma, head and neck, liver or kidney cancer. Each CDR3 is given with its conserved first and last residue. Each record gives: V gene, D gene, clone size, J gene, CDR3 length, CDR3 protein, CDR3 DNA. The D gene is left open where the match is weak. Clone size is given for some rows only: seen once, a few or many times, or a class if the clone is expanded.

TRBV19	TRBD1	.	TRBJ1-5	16	CASSFFGTGGNQPQHF	TGTGCCAGTAGTTTCTTCGGGACAGGGGGCAATCAGCCCCAGCATTTT
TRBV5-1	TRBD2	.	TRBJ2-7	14	CASSRLAGANEQYF	TGCGCCAGCAGCAGACTAGCGGGAGCTAACGAGCAGTACTTC
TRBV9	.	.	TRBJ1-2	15	CASSVGGGGDYGYTF	TGTGCCAGCAGCGTAGGAGGAGGGGGAGACTATGGCTACACCTTC
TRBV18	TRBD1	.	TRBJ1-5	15	CASSPAAGGGQPQHF	TGTGCCAGCTCACCCGCGGCAGGGGGAGGTCAGCCCCAGCATTTT
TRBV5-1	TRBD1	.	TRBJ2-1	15	CASSSTGTGINEQFF	TGCGCCAGCAGCTCCACCGGGACAGGGATTAATGAGCAGTTCTTC
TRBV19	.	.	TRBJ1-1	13	CASSSTTDTEAFF	TGTGCCAGTAGTAGTACGACAGACACTGAAGCTTTCTTT
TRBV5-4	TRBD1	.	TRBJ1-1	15	CASSLFGTGNTEAFF	TGTGCCAGCAGCTTGTTCGGGACAGGGAACACTGAAGCTTTCTTT
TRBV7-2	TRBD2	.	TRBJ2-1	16	CASRPREGSSYNEQFF	TGTGCCAGCCGCCCGAGGGAGGGAAGCTCCTACAATGAGCAGTTCTTC
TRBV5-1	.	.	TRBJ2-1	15	CASTKTGHLMDEQFF	TGCGCCAGCACCAAAACGGGACATTTGATGGATGAGCAGTTCTTC
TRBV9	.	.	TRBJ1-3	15	CASSVGKTGVNTIYF	TGTGCCAGCAGCGTAGGGAAGACAGGTGTAAACACCATATATTTT
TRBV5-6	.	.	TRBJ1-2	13	CASSLGQLDGYTF	TGTGCCAGCAGCTTGGGGCAACTTGATGGCTACACCTTC
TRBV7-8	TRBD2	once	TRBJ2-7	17	CASSWPGTSGRAGEQYF	TGTGCCAGCAGCTGGCCCGGGACTAGCGGGAGGGCCGGGGAGCAGTACTTC
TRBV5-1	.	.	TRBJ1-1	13	CASSYGINTEAFF	TGCGCCAGCAGCTACGGGATCAACACTGAAGCTTTCTTT
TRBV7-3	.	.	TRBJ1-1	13	CASSLMQGTEAFF	TGTGCCAGCAGCTTGATGCAGGGCACTGAAGCTTTCTTT
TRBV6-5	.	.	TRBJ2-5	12	CATRGDGETQYF	TGTGCCACCCGTGGGGACGGGGAGACCCAGTACTTC
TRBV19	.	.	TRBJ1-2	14	CASSRTRTVYGYTF	TGTGCCAGTAGCAGGACGCGGACAGTCTATGGCTACACCTTC
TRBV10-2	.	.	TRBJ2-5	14	CASKIGRVQETQYF	TGCGCCAGCAAGATTGGAAGGGTCCAAGAGACCCAGTACTTC
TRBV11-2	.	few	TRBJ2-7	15	CASSLVRVAGYEQYF	TGTGCCAGCAGCTTAGTCCGGGTGGCGGGGTACGAGCAGTACTTC
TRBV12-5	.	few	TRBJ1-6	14	CASGLGGVAGTLHF	TGTGCTAGTGGTTTGGGAGGGGTCGCTGGAACCCTCCACTTT
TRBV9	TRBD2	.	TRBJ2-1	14	CASSASGGNNEQFF	TGTGCCAGCAGCGCTAGCGGGGGGAACAATGAGCAGTTCTTC
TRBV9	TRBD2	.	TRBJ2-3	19	CASSGPQGIAGGLGDTQYF	TGTGCCAGCAGCGGCCCACAGGGAATAGCGGGAGGGCTTGGAGATACGCAGTATTTT
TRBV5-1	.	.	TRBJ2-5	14	CASSFGQVEETQYF	TGCGCCAGCAGCTTCGGGCAGGTCGAAGAGACCCAGTACTTC
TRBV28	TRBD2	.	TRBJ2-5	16	CASSPPLAGGRETQYF	TGTGCCAGCAGTCCCCCCCTGGCGGGGGGGAGGGAGACCCAGTACTTC
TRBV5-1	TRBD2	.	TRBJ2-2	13	CASSVGLGGELFF	TGCGCCAGCAGCGTCGGACTAGGGGGGGAGCTGTTTTTT
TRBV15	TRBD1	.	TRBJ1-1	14	CATSREGGNTEAFF	TGTGCCACCAGCAGAGAAGGGGGCAACACTGAAGCTTTCTTT
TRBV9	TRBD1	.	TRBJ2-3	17	CASSVETGTGYTDTQYF	TGTGCCAGCAGCGTGGAGACCGGGACAGGGTACACAGATACGCAGTATTTT
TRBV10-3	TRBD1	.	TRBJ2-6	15	CATSDRASGANVLTF	TGTGCCACCTCCGACAGGGCCTCTGGGGCCAACGTCCTGACTTTC
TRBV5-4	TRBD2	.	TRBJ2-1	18	CASSPGTSGGRSYNEQFF	TGTGCCAGCAGCCCCGGGACTAGCGGGGGGCGCTCCTACAATGAGCAGTTCTTC
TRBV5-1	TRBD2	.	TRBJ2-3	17	CASSSRGPSGSTDTQYF	TGCGCCAGCAGCTCACGCGGTCCTAGCGGGAGCACAGATACGCAGTATTTT
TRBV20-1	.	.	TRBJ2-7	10	CSASWGEQYF	TGCAGTGCTAGTTGGGGTGAGCAGTACTTC
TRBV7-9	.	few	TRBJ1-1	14	CASSPMGTIAEAFF	TGTGCCAGCAGCCCGATGGGGACAATCGCTGAAGCTTTCTTT
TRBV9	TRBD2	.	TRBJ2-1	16	CASSHGLAGTTDEQFF	TGTGCCAGCAGCCACGGACTAGCGGGGACCACGGATGAGCAGTTCTTC
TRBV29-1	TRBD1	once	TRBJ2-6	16	CSVRGQGSSGANVLTF	TGCAGCGTAAGGGGGCAGGGGAGTTCTGGGGCCAACGTCCTGACTTTC
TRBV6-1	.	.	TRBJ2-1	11	CASSEWDEQFF	TGTGCCAGCAGTGAGTGGGATGAGCAGTTCTTC
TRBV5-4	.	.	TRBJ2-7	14	CASSLGVGAYEQYF	TGTGCCAGCAGCTTGGGGGTAGGCGCCTACGAGCAGTACTTC
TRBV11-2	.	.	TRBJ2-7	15	CASSLPPLGPSEQYF	TGTGCCAGCAGCTTACCTCCCCTAGGCCCTAGTGAGCAGTACTTC
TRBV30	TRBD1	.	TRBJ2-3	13	CAWATGHYDTQYF	TGTGCCTGGGCGACAGGGCATTATGATACGCAGTATTTT
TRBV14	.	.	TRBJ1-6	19	CASSQARGGAGRYNSPLHF	TGTGCCAGCAGCCAAGCCCGCGGAGGAGCAGGACGGTATAATTCACCCCTCCACTTT
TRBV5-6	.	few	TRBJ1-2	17	CASRLQGTGDVNYGYTF	TGTGCCAGCAGACTTCAGGGAACGGGGGACGTTAACTATGGCTACACCTTC
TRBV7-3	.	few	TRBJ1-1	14	CASSDRNAPNEAFF	TGTGCCAGCAGTGACAGGAATGCCCCGAATGAAGCTTTCTTT
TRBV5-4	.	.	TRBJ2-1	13	CASGGGTYNEQFF	TGTGCCAGCGGGGGCGGGACGTACAATGAGCAGTTCTTC
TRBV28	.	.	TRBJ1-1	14	CASSFAGALPEAFF	TGTGCCAGCAGTTTTGCGGGGGCCCTTCCTGAAGCTTTCTTT
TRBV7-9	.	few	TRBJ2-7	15	CASSPQGVTGNEQYF	TGTGCCAGCAGCCCACAAGGAGTAACAGGCAACGAGCAGTACTTC
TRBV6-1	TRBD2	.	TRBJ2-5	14	CASKRRGAGETQYF	TGTGCCAGCAAACGGCGGGGGGCGGGAGAGACCCAGTACTTC
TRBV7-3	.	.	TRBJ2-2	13	CASSFINTGELFF	TGTGCCAGCAGCTTTATTAACACCGGGGAGCTGTTTTTT
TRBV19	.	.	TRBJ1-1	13	CASSIGRGAEAFF	TGTGCCAGTAGTATAGGACGGGGGGCTGAAGCTTTCTTT
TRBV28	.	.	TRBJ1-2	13	CASSLRGNYGYTF	TGTGCCAGCAGTTTAAGGGGTAACTATGGCTACACCTTC
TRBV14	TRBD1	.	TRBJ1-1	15	CASSQIRQGGTEAFF	TGTGCCAGCAGCCAAATCCGACAGGGTGGCACTGAAGCTTTCTTT
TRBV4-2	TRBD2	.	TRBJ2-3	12	CASGRGTDTQYF	TGTGCCAGCGGGAGGGGCACAGATACGCAGTATTTT
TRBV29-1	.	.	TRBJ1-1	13	CSVLRGSNTEAFF	TGCAGCGTTCTCAGGGGAAGTAACACTGAAGCTTTCTTT
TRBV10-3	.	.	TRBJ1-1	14	CAIRAGSVNTEAFF	TGTGCCATCAGAGCAGGGAGCGTCAACACTGAAGCTTTCTTT